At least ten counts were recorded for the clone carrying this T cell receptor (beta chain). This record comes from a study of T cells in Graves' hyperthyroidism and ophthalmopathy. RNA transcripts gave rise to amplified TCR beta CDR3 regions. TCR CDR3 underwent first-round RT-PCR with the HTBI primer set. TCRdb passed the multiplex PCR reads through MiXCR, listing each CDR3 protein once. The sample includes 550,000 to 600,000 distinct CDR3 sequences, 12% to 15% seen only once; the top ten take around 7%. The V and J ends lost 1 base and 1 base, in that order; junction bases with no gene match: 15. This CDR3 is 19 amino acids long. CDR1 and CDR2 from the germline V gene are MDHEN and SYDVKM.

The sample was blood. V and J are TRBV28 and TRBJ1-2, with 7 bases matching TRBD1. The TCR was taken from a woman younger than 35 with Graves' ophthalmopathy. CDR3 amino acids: CASSLSAYLGQNHNYGYTF. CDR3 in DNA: TGTGCCAGCAGTTTATCGGCCTACCTGGGACAGAACCATAACTATGGCTACACCTTC.